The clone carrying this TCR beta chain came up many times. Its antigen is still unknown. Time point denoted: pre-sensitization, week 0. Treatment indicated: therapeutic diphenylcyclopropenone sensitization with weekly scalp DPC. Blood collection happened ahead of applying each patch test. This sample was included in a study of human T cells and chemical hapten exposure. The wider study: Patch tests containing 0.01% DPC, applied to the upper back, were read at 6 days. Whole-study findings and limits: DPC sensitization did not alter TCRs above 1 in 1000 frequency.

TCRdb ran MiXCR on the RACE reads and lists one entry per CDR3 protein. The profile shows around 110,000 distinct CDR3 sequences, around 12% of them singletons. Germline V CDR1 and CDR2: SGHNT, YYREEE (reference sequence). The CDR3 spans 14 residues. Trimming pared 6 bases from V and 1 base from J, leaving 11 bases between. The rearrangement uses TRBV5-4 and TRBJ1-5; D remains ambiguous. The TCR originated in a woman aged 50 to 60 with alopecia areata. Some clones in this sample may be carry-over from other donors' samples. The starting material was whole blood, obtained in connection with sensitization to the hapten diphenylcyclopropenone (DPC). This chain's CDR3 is CASTRMGSNQPQHF. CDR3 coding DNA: TGTGCCAGCACCCGTATGGGCAGCAATCAGCCCCAGCATTTT.